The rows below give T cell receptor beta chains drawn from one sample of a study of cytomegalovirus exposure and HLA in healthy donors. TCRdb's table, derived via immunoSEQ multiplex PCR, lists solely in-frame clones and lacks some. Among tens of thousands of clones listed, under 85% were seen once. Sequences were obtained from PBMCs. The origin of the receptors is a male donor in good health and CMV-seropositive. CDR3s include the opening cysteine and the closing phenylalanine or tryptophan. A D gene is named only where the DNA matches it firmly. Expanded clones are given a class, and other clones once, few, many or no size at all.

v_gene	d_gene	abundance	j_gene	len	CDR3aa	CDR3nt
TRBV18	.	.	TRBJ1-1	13	CATQGWLNTEAFF	TGTGCCACTCAGGGGTGGCTGAACACTGAAGCTTTCTTT
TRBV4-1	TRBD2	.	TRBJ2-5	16	CASSPHASGGAETQYF	TGCGCCAGCAGCCCCCACGCTAGCGGGGGGGCGGAGACCCAGTACTTC
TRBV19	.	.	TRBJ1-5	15	CASSTTLVSNQPQHF	TGTGCCAGTAGTACCACTCTAGTTAGCAATCAGCCCCAGCATTTT
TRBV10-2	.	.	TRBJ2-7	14	CASSDTGLVYEQYF	TGCGCCAGCAGTGATACAGGGCTTGTCTACGAGCAGTACTTC
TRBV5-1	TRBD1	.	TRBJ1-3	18	CASSFLPGQGAKGNTIYF	TGCGCCAGCAGCTTCCTACCGGGACAGGGGGCGAAAGGAAACACCATATATTTT
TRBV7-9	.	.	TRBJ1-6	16	CASSPPAGAYNSPLHF	TGTGCCAGCAGCCCCCCCGCGGGGGCCTATAATTCACCCCTCCACTTT
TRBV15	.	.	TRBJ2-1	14	CATSGTDSINEQFF	TGTGCCACCAGCGGTACTGACTCCATCAATGAGCAGTTCTTC
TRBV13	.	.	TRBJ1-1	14	CASSLGGQNTEAFF	TGTGCCAGCAGCTTAGGAGGACAGAACACTGAAGCTTTCTTT
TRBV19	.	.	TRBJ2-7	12	CASSIPMREQYF	TGTGCCAGTAGTATACCGATGCGGGAGCAGTACTTC
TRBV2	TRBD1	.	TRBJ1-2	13	CASSYGQGYGYTF	TGTGCCAGCAGCTACGGACAGGGCTATGGCTACACCTTC
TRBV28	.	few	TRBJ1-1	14	CASSFSGGRTEAFF	TGTGCCAGCAGTTTTAGCGGCGGGCGGACTGAAGCTTTCTTT
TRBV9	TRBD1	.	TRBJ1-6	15	CASSARTGKGSPLHF	TGTGCCAGCAGCGCCCGGACAGGGAAGGGTTCACCCCTCCACTTT
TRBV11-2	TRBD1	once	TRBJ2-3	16	CASSRDRAGSTDTQYF	TGTGCCAGCAGCCGTGACAGGGCAGGGAGTACAGATACGCAGTATTTT
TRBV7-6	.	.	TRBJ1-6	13	CASSSQGYSPLHF	TGTGCCAGCAGCTCACAGGGTTATTCACCCCTCCACTTT
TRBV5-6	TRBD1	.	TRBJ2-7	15	CASSFGKDRDNEQYF	TGTGCCAGCAGCTTCGGAAAGGACAGGGACAACGAGCAGTACTTC
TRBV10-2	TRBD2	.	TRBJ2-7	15	CASRVGLAGTYEQYF	TGCGCCAGCAGGGTGGGACTAGCGGGAACCTACGAGCAGTACTTC
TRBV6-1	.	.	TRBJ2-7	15	CASRWDLGSFYEQYF	TGTGCCAGCAGATGGGACTTAGGGAGCTTTTACGAGCAGTACTTC
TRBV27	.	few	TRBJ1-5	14	CASSRGYSNQPQHF	TGTGCCAGCAGTCGGGGGTATAGCAATCAGCCCCAGCATTTT
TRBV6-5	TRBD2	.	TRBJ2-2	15	CASKGLAGDTGELFF	TGTGCCAGCAAAGGACTAGCGGGGGACACCGGGGAGCTGTTTTTT
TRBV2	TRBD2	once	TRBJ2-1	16	CASRESGGASYNEQFF	TGTGCCAGCAGAGAGAGCGGGGGGGCCTCCTACAATGAGCAGTTCTTC
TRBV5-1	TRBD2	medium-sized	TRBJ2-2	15	CASSQLAGNTGELFF	TGCGCCAGCAGCCAACTAGCGGGGAACACCGGGGAGCTGTTTTTT
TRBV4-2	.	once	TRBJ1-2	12	CASSRGGDGYTF	TGTGCCAGCAGCCGGGGGGGGGATGGCTACACCTTC
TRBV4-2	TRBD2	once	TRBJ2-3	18	CASSQLGLAGGLADTQYF	TGTGCCAGCAGCCAGTTAGGACTAGCGGGGGGGTTGGCAGATACGCAGTATTTT
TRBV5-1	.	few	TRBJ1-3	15	CASSTGGVSGNTIYF	TGCGCCAGCAGCACGGGAGGGGTCTCTGGAAACACCATATATTTT
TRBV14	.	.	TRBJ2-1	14	CASSQVGRYNEQFF	TGTGCCAGCAGCCAAGTTGGGCGCTACAATGAGCAGTTCTTC
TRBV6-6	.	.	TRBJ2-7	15	CASGSGLLAAGEQYF	TGTGCCAGCGGATCAGGTCTACTAGCCGCCGGGGAGCAGTACTTC
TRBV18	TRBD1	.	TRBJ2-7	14	CASSPSGQAGQQYF	TGTGCCAGCTCACCAAGCGGACAGGCGGGTCAGCAGTACTTC
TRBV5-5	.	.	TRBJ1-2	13	CASSLDTYYGYTF	TGTGCCAGCAGCTTGGACACCTACTATGGCTACACCTTC
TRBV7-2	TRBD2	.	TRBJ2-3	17	CASSLARIAGTSDTQYF	TGTGCCAGCAGCTTAGCGCGGATAGCGGGGACTTCAGATACGCAGTATTTT
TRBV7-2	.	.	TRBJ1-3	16	CASSLASVGAGNTIYF	TGTGCCAGCAGCTTAGCGTCAGTAGGGGCGGGAAACACCATATATTTT
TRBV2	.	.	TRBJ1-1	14	CASSEGTVNTEAFF	TGTGCCAGCAGTGAAGGTACGGTTAACACTGAAGCTTTCTTT
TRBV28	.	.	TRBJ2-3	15	CASSYRGSRTDTQYF	TGTGCCAGCAGCTACCGGGGGAGTCGCACAGATACGCAGTATTTT
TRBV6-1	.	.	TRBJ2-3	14	CTSSLRGSTDTQYF	TGTACCAGCAGTCTCCGGGGAAGCACAGATACGCAGTATTTT
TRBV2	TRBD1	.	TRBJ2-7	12	CASNRQGNEQYF	TGTGCCAGCAACCGACAGGGAAACGAGCAGTACTTC
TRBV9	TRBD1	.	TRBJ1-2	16	CASSVYSGTGGYGYTF	TGTGCCAGCAGCGTTTATTCCGGGACAGGCGGCTATGGCTACACCTTC
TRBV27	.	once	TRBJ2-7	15	CASSLSFVGSFEQYF	TGTGCCAGCAGTTTAAGTTTTGTTGGCAGTTTCGAGCAGTACTTC
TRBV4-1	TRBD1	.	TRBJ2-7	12	CASSQGGGKQYF	TGCGCCAGCAGCCAAGGAGGGGGCAAGCAGTACTTC
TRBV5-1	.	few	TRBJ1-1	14	CASSLTGKGTEAFF	TGCGCCAGCAGCTTGACAGGGAAGGGCACTGAAGCTTTCTTT
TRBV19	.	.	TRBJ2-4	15	CASSINRVAKNIQYF	TGTGCCAGTAGTATAAACAGGGTGGCCAAAAACATTCAGTACTTC
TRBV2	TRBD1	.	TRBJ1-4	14	CASRGTGVGEKLFF	TGTGCCAGCAGGGGAACAGGGGTCGGAGAAAAACTGTTTTTT
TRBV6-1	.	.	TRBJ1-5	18	CASSERTVLGIAPQPQHF	TGTGCCAGCAGTGAACGAACAGTTCTCGGCATCGCCCCCCAGCCCCAGCATTTT
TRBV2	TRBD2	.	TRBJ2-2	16	CASMSSGVPNTGELFF	TGTGCCAGCATGTCTAGCGGGGTACCTAACACCGGGGAGCTGTTTTTT
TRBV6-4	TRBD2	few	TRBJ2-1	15	CASSVSGGAGDEQFF	TGTGCCAGCAGTGTTAGCGGGGGGGCCGGAGATGAGCAGTTCTTC
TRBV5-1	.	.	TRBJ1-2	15	CASSPGGGELYGYTF	TGCGCCAGCAGCCCCGGCGGGGGGGAACTCTATGGCTACACCTTC
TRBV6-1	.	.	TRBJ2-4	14	CASSEFPGIDIQYF	TGTGCCAGCAGTGAATTCCCAGGGATAGACATTCAGTACTTC
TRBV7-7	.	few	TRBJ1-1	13	CASSPSLDTEAFF	TGTGCTAGCAGCCCGAGCCTCGACACTGAAGCTTTCTTT
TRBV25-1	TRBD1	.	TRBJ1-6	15	CASSPGGGRGSPLHF	TGTGCCAGCAGCCCCGGAGGGGGCAGGGGCTCACCCCTCCACTTT
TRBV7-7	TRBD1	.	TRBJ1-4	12	CASSPGTGELFF	TGTGCCAGCAGCCCAGGGACAGGGGAACTGTTTTTT
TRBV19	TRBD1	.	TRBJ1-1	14	CASSPDRENTEAFF	TGTGCCAGTAGTCCGGACAGGGAGAACACTGAAGCTTTCTTT
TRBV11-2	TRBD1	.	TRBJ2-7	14	CASRVPGQSYEQYF	TGTGCCAGCAGAGTTCCGGGACAGTCCTACGAGCAGTACTTC
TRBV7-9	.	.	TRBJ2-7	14	CASSLTGFLYEQYF	TGTGCCAGCAGCCTGACAGGATTCCTATACGAGCAGTACTTC
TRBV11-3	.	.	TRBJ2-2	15	CASSLRGHFTGELFF	TGTGCCAGCAGCCTCCGGGGACACTTTACCGGGGAGCTGTTTTTT
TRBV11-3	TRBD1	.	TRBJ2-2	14	CASRSGQDTGELFF	TGTGCCAGCAGATCTGGACAGGACACCGGGGAGCTGTTTTTT
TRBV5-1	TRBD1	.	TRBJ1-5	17	CASSLAPTGGSNQPQHF	TGCGCCAGCAGCTTGGCCCCGACAGGGGGATCCAATCAGCCCCAGCATTTT
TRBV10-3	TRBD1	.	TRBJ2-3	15	CAIWRGTGRTDTQYF	TGTGCCATCTGGAGGGGGACAGGGCGCACAGATACGCAGTATTTT
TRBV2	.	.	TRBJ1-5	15	CASSEFLSDNQPQHF	TGTGCCAGCAGTGAGTTCTTGAGTGACAATCAGCCCCAGCATTTT
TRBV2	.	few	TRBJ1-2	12	CAISPAGYGYTF	TGTGCCATCAGCCCGGCGGGCTATGGCTACACCTTC